This T cell receptor beta chain was documented in a study of regulatory T cells in long-lasting Graves disease. Study outcomes and limitations: Persistent Graves' patients showed reduced TCR diversity versus newly diagnosed patients. Persistent disease exhibited a predilection for TRBV28, TRBJ1-2 and TRBJ2-5.

Building the TCR beta libraries relied on iRepertoire HTBI primers, and CDR3 regions underwent Arm-PCR. Each CDR3 protein gets one entry after TCRdb re-called the multiplex PCR reads with MiXCR. Counted here are roughly 560,000 distinct CDR3 sequences, approximately 12% occurring once; the ten biggest clones make up roughly 8.9%. Time point defined: newly diagnosed GD, antithyroid drugs for less than 3 months. From PBMCs, RNA was extracted and then used to make the TCR library. This clonotype has just one count. Its antigen is as yet unknown. It is likely a read error: a sequence one base away is far more abundant. The CDR3 is 15 residues long. Germline assignment: CDR1 SNHLY and CDR2 FYNNEI. This sample was also put to use in a study of T cells in Graves' hyperthyroidism and ophthalmopathy. That source reports: Carried out on the TCR CDR3, a first-round RT-PCR used the HTBI primer set. A median around 6 months before onset, the model predicted ophthalmopathy.

Material: peripheral blood mononuclear cells (PBMCs), obtained at new diagnosis, from a patient treated with antithyroid drugs. J is TRBJ2-3 and V is TRBV2; 11 nucleotides align to TRBD2. Judging by the DNA end, TRBJ2-7 fits better; the J call may be wrong. The sequence was collected from a woman in her 30s with Graves disease. CDR3 sequence: CASGVVAGGTNEQYF. CDR3 nucleotides: TGTGCCAGCGGTGTGGTAGCGGGAGGGACCAATGAGCAGTACTTC.